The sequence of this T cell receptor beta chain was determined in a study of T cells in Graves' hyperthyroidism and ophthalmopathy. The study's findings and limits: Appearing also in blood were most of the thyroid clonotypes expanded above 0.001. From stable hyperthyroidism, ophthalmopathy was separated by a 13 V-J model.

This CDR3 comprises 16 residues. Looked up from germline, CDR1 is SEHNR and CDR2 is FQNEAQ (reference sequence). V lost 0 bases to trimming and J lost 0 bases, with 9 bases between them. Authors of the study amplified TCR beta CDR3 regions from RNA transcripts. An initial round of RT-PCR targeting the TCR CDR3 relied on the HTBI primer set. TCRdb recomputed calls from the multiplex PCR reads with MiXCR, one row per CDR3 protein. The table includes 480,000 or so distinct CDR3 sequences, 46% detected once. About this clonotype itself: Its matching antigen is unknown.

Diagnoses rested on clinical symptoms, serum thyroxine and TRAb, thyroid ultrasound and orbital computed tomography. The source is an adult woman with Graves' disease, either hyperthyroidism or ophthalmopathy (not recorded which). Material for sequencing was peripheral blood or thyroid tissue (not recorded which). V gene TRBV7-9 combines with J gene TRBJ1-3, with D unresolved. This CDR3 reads CASSLARQNSGNTIYF. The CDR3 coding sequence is TGTGCCAGCAGCTTAGCGCGGCAGAACTCTGGAAACACCATATATTTT.